Listed below are T cell receptor beta chains from one sample, sequenced in a study of early T cells in non-severe SARS-CoV-2 infection. TCRdb itself ran the 5' RACE reads through MiXCR, one entry per CDR3 protein. The sample lists about 71,000 distinct CDR3 sequences, 9.5% to 15% occurring once. Sequenced material: whole blood, taken at baseline. The receptors stem from an adult who was a healthcare worker with PCR-confirmed SARS-CoV-2 infection or an uninfected control (not recorded which). The CDR3 runs from the conserved cysteine through the conserved F or W. D genes are given only for firm matches. Size tells how often a clone was seen (once, few, many) or the class of an expanded clone, and some rows leave it out.

J gene | D gene | clone size | V gene | CDR3 DNA | CDR3 protein
TRBJ2-5 | - | few | TRBV12-3/TRBV12-4 | TGTGCCAGCAGTTTAATCTCCGCCATAGCTAAAGAGACCCAGTACTTC | CASSLISAIAKETQYF
TRBJ2-7 | - | - | TRBV5-1 | TGCGCCAGCAGCCCAGCCGGGACCCGCTACGAGCAGTACTTC | CASSPAGTRYEQYF
TRBJ2-7 | - | - | TRBV7-2 | TGTGCCAGCAGCCCCCGATCCTTACACGAGCAGTACTTC | CASSPRSLHEQYF
TRBJ2-1 | - | few | TRBV10-2 | TGCGCCAGCAGTGGGGGTGAGCAGTTCTTC | CASSGGEQFF
TRBJ1-4 | - | few | TRBV28 | TGTGCCAGCAAAGGCCCCCTCACTCGGGGAATCGGGAATGAAAAACTGTTTTTT | CASKGPLTRGIGNEKLFF
TRBJ1-2 | TRBD1 | - | TRBV4-1 | TGCGCCAGCAGCCAAGACGAACAGGGGCTCTATGGCTACACCTTC | CASSQDEQGLYGYTF
TRBJ2-3 | TRBD1 | few | TRBV3-1 | TGTGCCAGCAGCCACTTAGGAGGACAGGGAAGCCCAGATACGCAGTATTTT | CASSHLGGQGSPDTQYF
TRBJ2-7 | - | many | TRBV2 | TGTGCCAGCAGGGGCCCTCAGGTCTACGAGCAGTACTTC | CASRGPQVYEQYF
TRBJ1-2 | TRBD1 | few | TRBV5-1 | TGCGCCAGCAGCTCGTCGACAGGGAACTATGGCTACACCTTC | CASSSSTGNYGYTF
TRBJ2-2 | TRBD1 | few | TRBV24-1 | TGTGCCACCAGTGATCCCACAGGGGCGGACACCGGGGAGCTGTTTTTT | CATSDPTGADTGELFF
TRBJ2-7 | - | many | TRBV29-1 | TGCAGCGCCAGGGGGGCCTACGAGCAGTACTTC | CSARGAYEQYF
TRBJ2-3 | - | - | TRBV3-1 | TGTGCCAGCAGCCAAGATATCTCAGATACGCAGTATTTT | CASSQDISDTQYF
TRBJ1-5 | - | - | TRBV2 | TGTGCCAGCAGTACTCTCCAGGGCAATCAGCCCCAGCATTTT | CASSTLQGNQPQHF
TRBJ2-5 | TRBD1 | many | TRBV5-1 | TGCGCCAGCAGGCCCGGGACAGGGGTCAGGGAGACCCAGTACTTC | CASRPGTGVRETQYF
TRBJ2-4 | - | - | TRBV27 | TGTGCCAGCAGTATCCGAAACCAAAACATTCAGTACTTC | CASSIRNQNIQYF
TRBJ1-5 | TRBD1 | many | TRBV9 | TGTGCCAGCGGCCAAGGGGGCATTAGTCAGCCCCAGCATTTT | CASGQGGISQPQHF